This TCR beta chain appears in the sequencing data of a study of OX40 agonist ivuxolimab in advanced cancers. V was shortened by 6 bases and J by 6 bases, with 11 bases between the two germline ends. The germline V gene encodes CDR1 LNHDA and CDR2 SQIVND (reference sequence). The CDR3 totals 13 residues. The assay was immunoSEQ multiplex PCR, and TCRdb's table has in-frame clones only and misses some. The sample yields about 49,000 clones, about 80% seen once. The sequences come from CD4+ or CD8+ T cells sorted from blood, collected in a trial of the OX40 agonist ivuxolimab. The chain uses TRBV19 and TRBJ2-2, with D possibly being TRBD1 (5 bases). This receptor was identified in an adult with an advanced solid tumor such as melanoma, head and neck, liver or kidney cancer. CDR3 coding DNA: TGTGCCAGTAGCCAAGGGGTTGCCGGGGAGCTGTTTTTT. It specifies CASSQGVAGELFF.